This TCR beta chain originates from a study of OX40 agonist ivuxolimab in advanced cancers. This table comes from immunoSEQ multiplex PCR, and its TCRdb copy is limited to in-frame clones, with some not included. This sample has more than 55,000 clones, with 87% found just once. The CDR3 extends over 16 amino acids. Germline V gives CDR1 MGHRA, CDR2 YSYEKL. V lost 3 bases and J 7 bases, leaving 21 bases between the germline ends. The chain links TRBV4-1 to TRBJ2-5; maybe TRBD1 (6 bases). The sequenced sample was CD4+ or CD8+ T cells sorted from blood, obtained in a trial of the OX40 agonist ivuxolimab. The clonotype comes from an adult with an advanced solid tumor such as melanoma, head and neck, liver or kidney cancer. This CDR3 reads CASSQQDRGYSGTQYF. For the CDR3, the DNA is TGCGCCAGCAGCCAGCAGGACAGAGGGTATTCCGGGACCCAGTACTTC.